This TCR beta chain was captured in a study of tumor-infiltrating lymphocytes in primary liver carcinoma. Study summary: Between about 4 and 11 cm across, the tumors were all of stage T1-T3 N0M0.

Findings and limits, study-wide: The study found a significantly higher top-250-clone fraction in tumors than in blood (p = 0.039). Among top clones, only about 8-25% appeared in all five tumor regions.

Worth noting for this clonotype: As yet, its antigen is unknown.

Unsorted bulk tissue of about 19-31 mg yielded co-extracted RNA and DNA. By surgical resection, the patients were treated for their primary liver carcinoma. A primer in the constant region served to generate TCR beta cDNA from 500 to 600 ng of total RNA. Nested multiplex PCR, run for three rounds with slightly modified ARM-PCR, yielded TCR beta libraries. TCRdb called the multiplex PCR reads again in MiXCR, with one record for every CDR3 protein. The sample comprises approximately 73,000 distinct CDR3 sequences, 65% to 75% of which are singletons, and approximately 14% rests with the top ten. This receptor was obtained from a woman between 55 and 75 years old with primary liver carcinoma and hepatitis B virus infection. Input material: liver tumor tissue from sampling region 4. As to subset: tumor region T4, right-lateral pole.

CDR3 sequence (DNA): TGTGCCAGCAGCTTAGAGACTAGCGGGACTGGCACAGATACGCAGTATTTT. This codes for CASSLETSGTGTDTQYF. V usage is TRBV11-3 and J usage is TRBJ2-3, with 11 positions matching TRBD2. V lost 0 bases, J lost 1 base, and 3 bases stayed unmatched. Germline loops: CDR1 SGHNT, CDR2 YENEEA. The CDR3 contains 17 residues.